Presented here are 3 T cell receptor beta chains from one specimen sequenced in a study of blood T cells in healthy people across ages. For the second PCR, which ran for about 7 to 11 cycles, a sample-barcoded 5' primer and a J-beta primer mix were used. TCRdb reprocessed the 5' RACE reads via MiXCR and lists one record per CDR3 protein. The sample records approximately 800,000 distinct CDR3 sequences, less than 80% being singletons. Sequenced: blood. Source of these receptors: a man aged 30 to 39 in good health.

Only a few counts were recorded for this clonotype. The V gene is TRBV7-3, the J gene TRBJ2-3; 7 bases agree with TRBD2. The J segment lost 6 bases and the V segment lost 4 bases, leaving 13 bases of the junction unmatched. Looked up from germline, CDR1 is SGHTA and CDR2 is FQGTGA. The CDR3 totals 16 residues. CDR3 sequence: CASSSTGGGSGDTQYF. CDR3 DNA: TGTGCCAGCAGCTCCACTGGGGGGGGGTCGGGGGATACGCAGTATTTT. The variable domain in full, with the rest retrieved from reference TRBV7-3 and TRBJ2-3, is GAGVSQTPSNKVTEKGKYVELRCDPISGHTALYWYRQSLGQGPEFLIYFQGTGAADDSGLPNDRFFAVRPEGSVSTLKIQRTERGDSAVYLCASSSTGGGSGDTQYFGPGTRLTVL.

This clonotype was seen a handful of times. V usage is TRBV10-3 and J usage is TRBJ2-5; 11 bases map to TRBD2. V lost 7 bases to trimming and J lost 5 bases; unmatched junction nucleotides: 3. The germline CDR1 and CDR2 sequences are ENHRY and SYGVKD. The CDR3 is 13 residues long. CDR3 sequence: CAITSGGLETQYF. The CDR3 DNA reads TGTGCCATCACTAGCGGGGGGCTGGAGACCCAGTACTTC.

The V gene is TRBV24-1, the J gene TRBJ2-3; D might be TRBD1 or TRBD2, each matching 5 bases. CDR1 and CDR2 from the germline V gene are KGHDR and SFDVKD. CDR3 length equals 16 residues. V lost 3 bases and J 5 bases, leaving 17 bases between the germline ends. The CDR3 coding sequence is TGTGCCACCAGTGATCAAGGACTCAGGGCGCGAGATACGCAGTATTTT. Protein sequence: CATSDQGLRARDTQYF.